This TCR beta chain was recorded in a study of early T cells in non-severe SARS-CoV-2 infection. Each CDR3 protein is one row after TCRdb ran MiXCR on the 5' RACE reads. In the table there are some 36,000 distinct CDR3 sequences, under 8% of which are singletons. This clonotype was recorded at least ten times. This CDR3 contains 16 residues. Trimming removed 0 bases at V and 4 bases at J, with 14 bases between. The germline V gene has CDR1 SGDLS and CDR2 YYNGEE. This receptor was obtained from an adult who was a healthcare worker with PCR-confirmed SARS-CoV-2 infection or an uninfected control (not recorded which). This rearrangement joins TRBV9 to TRBJ2-1; tentative D call: TRBD2 (6 bases). Sequencing used whole blood. The CDR3 nucleotides are TGTGCCAGCAGCGTAGGGGCCGGGAGAGGGTACAATGAGCAGTTCTTC. Translation: CASSVGAGRGYNEQFF. Filled out from reference TRBV9 and TRBJ2-1, the complete variable domain reads DSGVTQTPKHLITATGQRVTLRCSPRSGDLSVYWYQQSLDQGLQFLIQYYNGEERAKGNILERFSAQQFPDLHSELNLSSLELGDSALYFCASSVGAGRGYNEQFFGPGTRLTVL.